The 19 T cell receptor beta chains in this list originate from one sample, sequenced in a study of blood T cell repertoires in COVID-19. Sequencing was performed with immunoSEQ multiplex PCR; in TCRdb, only in-frame clones are kept and a portion is missing. The sample has more than 65,000 clones, around 90% seen once. Sequenced sample: peripheral blood. These receptors all come from a man between 45 and 60 years old with active COVID-19.

The CDR3 DNA is TGTGCCAGCTCACCTCAAGGTTCGGCGGGAGGCTACGAGCAGTACTTC. It codes for CASSPQGSAGGYEQYF. This chain links TRBV18 with TRBJ2-7, with 8 bases matching TRBD2. CDR1 and CDR2 (germline): KGHSH, LQKENI. The CDR3 spans 16 residues. With V trimmed by 3 bases and J by 3 bases, 10 bases remained unmatched.

The genes are TRBV4-3 and TRBJ1-2; 8 positions match TRBD1. The CDR3 has 12 residues. Germline V lookup: CDR1 LGHNA, CDR2 YSLEER. V lost 4 bases to trimming and J lost 12 bases; unmatched junction nucleotides: 7. CDR3 loop: CASSPSTGEHTF. The CDR3 DNA is TGCGCCAGCAGCCCTTCGACAGGGGAACACACCTTC.

The rearrangement uses TRBV7-8 and TRBJ1-2, with D possibly being TRBD1 (6 bases). CDR1 and CDR2 (germline): SGHVS, FQNEAQ. The CDR3 covers 13 residues. V shed 5 bases and J shed 8 bases, with 15 bases lying between them. The CDR3 spells CASSLGTPWGYTF. For the CDR3, the DNA is TGTGCCAGCAGCCTTGGGACACCTTGGGGCTACACCTTC. The whole variable domain, filled in from reference TRBV7-8 and TRBJ1-2, reads GAGVSQSPRYKVAKRGQDVALRCDPISGHVSLFWYQQALGQGPEFLTYFQNEAQLDKSGLPSDRFFAERPEGSVSTLKIQRTQQEDSAVYLCASSLGTPWGYTFGSGTRLTVV.

V is TRBV28 and J is TRBJ2-1; 11 nucleotides match TRBD2. The germline CDR1 and CDR2 sequences are MDHEN and SYDVKM. The CDR3 is 17 residues long. V lost 5 bases and J lost 3; bases outside the gene matches: 9. The CDR3 here is CASSQGLTSGSYNEQFF. The DNA for the CDR3 is TGTGCCAGCAGTCAAGGGCTAACTAGCGGGAGCTACAATGAGCAGTTCTTC.

This clone occurred once. This chain uses TRBV6-2 or TRBV6-3 with TRBJ2-5; 10 bases are a match to TRBD2. The trim removed 2 bases at V and 2 bases at J, leaving 8 bases unmatched. The germline V gene has CDR1 MNHEY and CDR2 SVGEGT. This CDR3 has 17 amino acids. CDR3 in amino acids: CASSYVLAGDKQETQYF. The CDR3 nucleotides are TGTGCCAGCAGTTACGTCCTAGCGGGAGATAAGCAAGAGACCCAGTACTTC.

This clone has just one count. The chain is built from TRBV24-1 and TRBJ2-1, with D perhaps TRBD1 (5 bases). Deletions cut 4 bases from V and 0 bases from J, with 15 bases between. From germline, CDR1 is KGHDR and CDR2 SFDVKD. The CDR3 covers 17 residues. CDR3: CATSDPPGLSSYNEQFF. The CDR3 DNA sequence: TGTGCCACCAGTGACCCTCCAGGGCTGAGCTCCTACAATGAGCAGTTCTTC.

The chain carries TRBV7-2 and TRBJ2-7; 11 bases match TRBD2. The germline V gene has CDR1 SGHTA and CDR2 FQGNSA. The CDR3 has 18 residues. Losses at the gene ends were 5 bases for V and 2 bases for J; bases not matched to a gene: 14. CDR3 nucleotides: TGTGCCAGCAGCGCAGGGACTAGCGGCAATCCAAGGACCTACGAGCAGTACTTC. This codes for CASSAGTSGNPRTYEQYF. Full variable domain (remainder filled in from reference TRBV7-2 and TRBJ2-7): GAGVSQSPSNKVTEKGKDVELRCDPISGHTALYWYRQSLGQGLEFLIYFQGNSAPDKSGLPSDRFSAERTGGSVSTLTIQRTQQEDSAVYLCASSAGTSGNPRTYEQYFGPGTRLTVT.

The chain joins TRBV7-9 to TRBJ1-2; D unclear. This CDR3 contains 17 residues. Between the trimmed V and J ends, which lost 5 bases and 0 bases, there was a span of 19 bases. Germline lookup yields CDR1 SEHNR and CDR2 FQNEAQ (reference sequence). The CDR3 DNA reads TGTGCCAGCAGCACCGGGCGGGCTGATTCAGCTAACTATGGCTACACCTTC. Translated, it gives CASSTGRADSANYGYTF.

The rearrangement uses TRBV23-1 and TRBJ2-6; tentative D call: TRBD2 (5 bases). TRBV23-1 is classed as an ORF, of uncertain function. Trimming took 2 bases from V and 0 from J, leaving 14 bases between them. This CDR3 has 18 amino acids. The CDR3 region is CASSQVPSQYSGANVLTF. CDR3 coding DNA: TGCGCCAGCAGTCAAGTTCCTAGCCAGTACTCTGGGGCCAACGTCCTGACTTTC.

The rearrangement uses TRBV29-1 and TRBJ1-1; D might be TRBD1 (5 bases). Trimming removed 7 bases at V and 4 bases at J, with 16 bases between. The CDR3 is made up of 13 amino acids. CDR1 and CDR2 (germline): SQVTM, ANQGSEA. CDR3 amino acids: CSGIGLGATEAFF. CDR3 bases: TGCAGCGGAATTGGTCTAGGGGCCACTGAAGCTTTCTTT.

The rearrangement joins TRBV6-6 to TRBJ1-2; D remains ambiguous. In germline, CDR1 is MNHNY, CDR2 SVGAGI (reference sequence). The CDR3 length is 12 residues. V was pared by 2 bases and J by 8 bases, with 9 bases between. In DNA, the CDR3 is TGTGCCAGCAGTTACAACCCTCGGGGCTACACCTTC. Amino acid sequence: CASSYNPRGYTF.

The chain is built from TRBV27 and TRBJ2-1; 8 positions agree with TRBD1. V gave up 5 bases and J gave up 1 base; unmatched junction bases: 4. Germline V gene sequence: CDR1 MNHEY, CDR2 SMNVEV (reference sequence). The CDR3 consists of 15 residues. The CDR3 DNA sequence: TGTGCCAGCAGTGGACAGGGACTTTCCTACAATGAGCAGTTCTTC. Protein sequence: CASSGQGLSYNEQFF.

The gene calls are TRBV28 and TRBJ2-5, with TRBD2 identical over 13 bases. Per the germline V gene, CDR1 is MDHEN and CDR2 is SYDVKM. The CDR3 loop spans 18 amino acids. V shed 5 bases and J 1 base; nucleotides not matched to a gene: 10. CDR3 in DNA: TGTGCCAGCAGTCGCCCACTAGCGGGAGGGAGGGGCCAAGAGACCCAGTACTTC. Protein product: CASSRPLAGGRGQETQYF.

This chain connects TRBV5-4 to TRBJ1-1, with a weak D call TRBD1 (6 bases). The CDR3 covers 15 residues. CDR1 is SGHNT and CDR2 is YYREEE in the germline V gene (reference sequence). V lost 0 bases and J lost 3, with 12 bases in between. CDR3 sequence (DNA): TGTGCCAGCAGCTTGGTGACAGGCCGTTACACTGAAGCTTTCTTT. This encodes CASSLVTGRYTEAFF.

The genes are TRBV6-5 and TRBJ2-5; TRBD1 might be the D (5 bases). The germline V gene encodes CDR1 MNHEY and CDR2 SVGAGI. The CDR3 is 13 residues long. V was trimmed by 7 bases and J by 1 base, leaving 10 bases between them. The CDR3 DNA reads TGTGCCAGCACCAGGGTGGCCCAAGAGACCCAGTACTTC. It codes for CASTRVAQETQYF.

This clone has only one observation. The J gene is TRBJ2-2, the V gene TRBV6-5, with 10 bases identical to TRBD1. With 4 bases clipped from V and 5 bases from J, the junction kept 4 bases outside the gene matches. This CDR3 has 15 amino acids. Germline V gene sequence: CDR1 MNHEY, CDR2 SVGAGI. The CDR3 spells CASSLGQGPTGELFF. In DNA, the CDR3 is TGTGCCAGCAGTTTGGGACAGGGGCCAACCGGGGAGCTGTTTTTT.

The chain links TRBV4-3 to TRBJ1-4; weak D call: TRBD1 (5 bases). The CDR3 sequence is 15 residues long. CDR1 is LGHNA and CDR2 is YSLEER in the germline V gene. Trimming shortened V by 0 bases and J by 8 bases, and 13 bases separated the two germline ends. As DNA, the CDR3 is TGCGCCAGCAGCCAAGATTCGCAGGGTGGGGAAAAACTGTTTTTT. This translates into CASSQDSQGGEKLFF.

The chain couples TRBV2 to TRBJ1-1, with 7 bases aligning to TRBD1. This CDR3 contains 11 residues. CDR1 and CDR2 from the germline V gene are SNHLY and FYNNEI. The V segment lost 4 bases and the J segment 7 bases; nucleotides outside the gene matches: 0. CDR3 amino acids: CASSGQGEAFF. The CDR3 DNA sequence: TGTGCCAGCAGTGGACAGGGTGAAGCTTTCTTT.

In its sample, this clone was seen once. The gene calls are TRBV15 and TRBJ2-5; the match to TRBD1 covers 7 bases. Germline V gives CDR1 LNHNV, CDR2 YYDKDF (reference sequence). The CDR3 totals 16 residues. V was clipped by 1 base and J by 5 bases; unmatched bases: 10. CDR3: CATSRGPRGSGETQYF. Here the CDR3 DNA reads TGTGCCACCAGCAGAGGTCCCAGGGGGTCCGGGGAGACCCAGTACTTC.